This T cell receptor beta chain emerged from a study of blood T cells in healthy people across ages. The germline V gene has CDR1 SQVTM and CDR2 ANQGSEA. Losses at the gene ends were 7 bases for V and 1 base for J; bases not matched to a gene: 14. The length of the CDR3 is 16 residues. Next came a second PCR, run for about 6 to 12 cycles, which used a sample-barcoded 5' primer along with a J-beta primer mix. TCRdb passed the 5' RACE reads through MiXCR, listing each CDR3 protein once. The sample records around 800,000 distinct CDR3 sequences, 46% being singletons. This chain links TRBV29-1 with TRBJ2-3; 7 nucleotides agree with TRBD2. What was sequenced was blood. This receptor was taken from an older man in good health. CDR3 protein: CSAIPVGREGTDTQYF. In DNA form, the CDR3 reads TGCAGCGCCATCCCCGTTGGGAGGGAGGGCACAGATACGCAGTATTTT.